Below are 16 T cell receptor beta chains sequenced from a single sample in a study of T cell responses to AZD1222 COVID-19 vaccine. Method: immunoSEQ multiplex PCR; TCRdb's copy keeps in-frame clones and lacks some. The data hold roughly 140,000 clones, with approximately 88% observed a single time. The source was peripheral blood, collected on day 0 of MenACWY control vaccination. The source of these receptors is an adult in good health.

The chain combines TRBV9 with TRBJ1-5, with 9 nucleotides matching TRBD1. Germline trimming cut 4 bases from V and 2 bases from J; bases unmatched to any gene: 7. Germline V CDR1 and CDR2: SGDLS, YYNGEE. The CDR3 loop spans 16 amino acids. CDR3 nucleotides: TGTGCCAGCAGCCGGGGAACAGGGGGCGGCAATCAGCCCCAGCATTTT. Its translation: CASSRGTGGGNQPQHF.

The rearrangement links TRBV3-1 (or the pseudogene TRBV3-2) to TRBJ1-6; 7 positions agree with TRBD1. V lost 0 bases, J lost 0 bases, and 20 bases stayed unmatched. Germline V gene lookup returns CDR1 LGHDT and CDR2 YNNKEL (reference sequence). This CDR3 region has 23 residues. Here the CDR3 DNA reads TGTGCCAGCAGCCAAGATGGGATTATCCCCGGGACAGCGAGAGGCTCCTATAATTCACCCCTCCACTTT. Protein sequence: CASSQDGIIPGTARGSYNSPLHF.

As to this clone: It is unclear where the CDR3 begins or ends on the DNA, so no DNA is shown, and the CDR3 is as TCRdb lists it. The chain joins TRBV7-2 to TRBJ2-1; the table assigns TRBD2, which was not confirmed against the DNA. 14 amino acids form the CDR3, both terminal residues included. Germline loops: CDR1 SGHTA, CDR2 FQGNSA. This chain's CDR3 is CASSLGVGGGNKFF.

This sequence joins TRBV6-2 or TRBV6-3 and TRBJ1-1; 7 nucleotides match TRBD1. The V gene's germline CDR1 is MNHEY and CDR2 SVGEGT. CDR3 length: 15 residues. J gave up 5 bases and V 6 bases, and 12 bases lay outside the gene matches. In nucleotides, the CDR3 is TGTGCCAGCAGCAACGACCGACAGGGTTGGACTGAAGCTTTCTTT. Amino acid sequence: CASSNDRQGWTEAFF.

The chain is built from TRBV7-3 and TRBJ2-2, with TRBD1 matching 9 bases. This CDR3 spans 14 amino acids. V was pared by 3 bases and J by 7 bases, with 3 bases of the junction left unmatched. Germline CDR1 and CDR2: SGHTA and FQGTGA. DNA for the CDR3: TGTGCCAGCAGCTTGGGGACAGGGTACGGGGAGCTGTTTTTT. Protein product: CASSLGTGYGELFF. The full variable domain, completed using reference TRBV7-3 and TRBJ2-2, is GAGVSQTPSNKVTEKGKYVELRCDPISGHTALYWYRQSLGQGPEFLIYFQGTGAADDSGLPNDRFFAVRPEGSVSTLKIQRTERGDSAVYLCASSLGTGYGELFFGEGSRLTVL.

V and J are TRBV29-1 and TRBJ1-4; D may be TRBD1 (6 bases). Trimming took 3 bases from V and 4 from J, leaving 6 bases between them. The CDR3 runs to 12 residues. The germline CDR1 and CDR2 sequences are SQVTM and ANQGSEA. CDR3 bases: TGCAGCGTTGACAGGGGTAATGAAAAACTGTTTTTT. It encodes CSVDRGNEKLFF.

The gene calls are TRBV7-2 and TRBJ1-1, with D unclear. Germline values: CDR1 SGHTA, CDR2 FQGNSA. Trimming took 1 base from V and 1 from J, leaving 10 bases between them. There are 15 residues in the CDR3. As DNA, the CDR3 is TGTGCCAGCAGCTTAGACCAGTCTGGGAACACTGAAGCTTTCTTT. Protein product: CASSLDQSGNTEAFF.

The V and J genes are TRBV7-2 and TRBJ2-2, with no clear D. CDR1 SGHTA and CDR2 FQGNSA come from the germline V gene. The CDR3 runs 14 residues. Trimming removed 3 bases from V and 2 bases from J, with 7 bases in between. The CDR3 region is CASSFTPNTGELFF. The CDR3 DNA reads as TGTGCCAGCAGCTTTACTCCAAACACCGGGGAGCTGTTTTTT.

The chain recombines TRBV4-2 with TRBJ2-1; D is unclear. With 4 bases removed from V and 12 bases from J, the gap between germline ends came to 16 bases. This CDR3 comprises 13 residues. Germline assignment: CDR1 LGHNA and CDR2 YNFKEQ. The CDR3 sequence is CASSPRTIAGQFF. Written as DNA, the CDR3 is TGTGCCAGCAGCCCCCGAACCATAGCTGGGCAGTTCTTC.

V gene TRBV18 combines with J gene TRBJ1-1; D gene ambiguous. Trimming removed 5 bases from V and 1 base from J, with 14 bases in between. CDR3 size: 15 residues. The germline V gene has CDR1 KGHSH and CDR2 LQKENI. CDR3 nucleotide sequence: TGTGCCAGCTCAGATATGGGCAGGCCGAACACTGAAGCTTTCTTT. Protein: CASSDMGRPNTEAFF.

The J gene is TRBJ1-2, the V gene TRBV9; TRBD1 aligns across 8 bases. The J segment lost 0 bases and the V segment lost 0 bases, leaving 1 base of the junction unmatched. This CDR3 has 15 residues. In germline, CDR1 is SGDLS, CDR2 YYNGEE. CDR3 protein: CASSVVTGANYGYTF. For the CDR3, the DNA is TGTGCCAGCAGCGTAGTGACAGGGGCTAACTATGGCTACACCTTC.

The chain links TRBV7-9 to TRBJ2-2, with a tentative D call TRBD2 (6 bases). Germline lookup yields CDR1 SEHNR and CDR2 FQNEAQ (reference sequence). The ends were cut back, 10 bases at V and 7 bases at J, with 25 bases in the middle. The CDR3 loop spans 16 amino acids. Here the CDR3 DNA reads TGTGCCACCCCTAGGGGAGCGGGTCAAAACCGCGGGGAGCTGTTTTTT. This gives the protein CATPRGAGQNRGELFF.

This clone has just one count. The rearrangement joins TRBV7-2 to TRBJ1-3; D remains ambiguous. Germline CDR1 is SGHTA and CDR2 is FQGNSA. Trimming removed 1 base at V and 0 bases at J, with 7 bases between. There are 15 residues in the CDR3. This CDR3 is CASSLVTVSGNTIYF. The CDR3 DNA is TGTGCCAGCAGCTTAGTCACAGTCTCTGGAAACACCATATATTTT.

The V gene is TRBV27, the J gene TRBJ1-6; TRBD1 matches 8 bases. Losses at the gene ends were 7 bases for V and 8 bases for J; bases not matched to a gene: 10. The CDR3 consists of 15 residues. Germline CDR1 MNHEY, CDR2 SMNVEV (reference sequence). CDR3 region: CASIETGDLHSPLHF. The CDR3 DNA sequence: TGTGCCAGCATTGAGACAGGGGACCTTCATTCACCCCTCCACTTT.

The CDR3 is CASSSQGGLRGYTF. Written as DNA, the CDR3 is TGTGCCAGCAGTTCCCAAGGAGGGCTGAGAGGCTACACCTTC. The chain couples TRBV6-2 or TRBV6-3 to TRBJ1-2; D unclear. CDR3 length equals 14 residues. The V end was cut by 4 bases, the J end by 8 bases, with 17 bases between. CDR1 is MNHEY, CDR2 SVGEGT, per germline.

CDR3 sequence (DNA): TGTGCCAGCAGCAAAGCCGCCCAGGGCCATTCTTCCTACAATGAGCAGTTCTTC. Protein: CASSKAAQGHSSYNEQFF. The chain recombines TRBV21-1 with TRBJ2-1; the table names TRBD1, a call not compared with the DNA. TRBV21-1 is a pseudogene segment. The CDR3 is 18 amino acids.